The present TCR beta chain was sequenced within a study of T cells in Graves' hyperthyroidism and ophthalmopathy. This clonotype was counted a few times. Amplification of TCR beta CDR3 regions was performed using RNA transcripts as template. Using the HTBI primer set, a first-round RT-PCR was run on the TCR CDR3. TCRdb used MiXCR to reprocess the multiplex PCR reads, holding one entry per CDR3 protein. The table includes about 360,000 distinct CDR3 sequences, approximately 13% detected once. This sample holds PBMCs from about 10 ml fresh peripheral blood. Trimming cost V 5 bases and J 3 bases, with 10 bases left between them. Germline lookup yields CDR1 PRHDT and CDR2 FYEKMQ (reference sequence). The CDR3 is 13 amino acids.

The clonotype originates from a young woman with Graves' hyperthyroidism. The sequenced sample was blood. The V call is TRBV13, the J call TRBJ1-2, with D tentatively TRBD1 (6 bases). CDR3 nucleotide sequence: TGTGCCAGCAGCACCGGGACATACTATGGCTACACCTTC. Its protein is CASSTGTYYGYTF.